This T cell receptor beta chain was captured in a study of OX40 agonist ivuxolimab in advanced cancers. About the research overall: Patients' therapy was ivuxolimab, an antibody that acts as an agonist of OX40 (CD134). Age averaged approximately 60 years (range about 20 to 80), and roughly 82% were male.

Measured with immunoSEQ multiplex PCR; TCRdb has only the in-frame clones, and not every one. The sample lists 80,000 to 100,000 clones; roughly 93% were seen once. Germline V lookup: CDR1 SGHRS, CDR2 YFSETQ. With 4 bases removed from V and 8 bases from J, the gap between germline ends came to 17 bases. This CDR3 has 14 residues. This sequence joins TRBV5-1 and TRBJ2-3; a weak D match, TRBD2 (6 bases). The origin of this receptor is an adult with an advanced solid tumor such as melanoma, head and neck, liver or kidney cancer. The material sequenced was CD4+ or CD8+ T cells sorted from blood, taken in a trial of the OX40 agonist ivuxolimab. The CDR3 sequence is CASSPDWGGGTQYF. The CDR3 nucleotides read TGCGCCAGCAGCCCCGACTGGGGAGGCGGTACGCAGTATTTT.